The clone carrying this T cell receptor beta chain came up once. Antigen: not known. The source of the sample is a study of cytotoxic CD8 clonotypes in ibrutinib-treated CLL. Study-wide findings and caveats: Public clonotypes, rarely seen, contracted or held steady on treatment.

The CDR3 totals 18 residues. Unmatched junction bases numbered 17, after V lost 3 bases and J lost 10 bases. Germline V gene lookup returns CDR1 SGHRS and CDR2 YFSETQ. Assay: immunoSEQ multiplex PCR; the TCRdb copy retains only in-frame clones and omits some. Altogether 150,000 to 200,000 clones are present, approximately 80% being singletons, with the ten largest covering 3.5% to 5.5%. The sequence came from a human donor with chronic lymphocytic leukemia. This chain links TRBV5-1 with TRBJ2-1, with 12 bases fitting TRBD2. This sample comprised PBMCs, obtained after 24 months of ibrutinib treatment. CDR3: CASSSGSLAGGGTQEQFF. Here the CDR3 DNA reads TGCGCCAGCAGCTCTGGATCACTAGCGGGGGGCGGGACCCAGGAGCAGTTCTTC.